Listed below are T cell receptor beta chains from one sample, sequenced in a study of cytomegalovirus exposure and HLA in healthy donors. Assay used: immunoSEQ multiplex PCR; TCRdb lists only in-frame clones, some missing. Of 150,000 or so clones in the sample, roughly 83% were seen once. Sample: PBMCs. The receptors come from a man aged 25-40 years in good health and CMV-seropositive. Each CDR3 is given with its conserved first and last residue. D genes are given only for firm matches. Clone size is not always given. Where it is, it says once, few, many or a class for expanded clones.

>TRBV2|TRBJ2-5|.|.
TGTGCCAGCAGTGGCCTTAGGGGCAACCAAGAGACCCAGTACTTC
CASSGLRGNQETQYF
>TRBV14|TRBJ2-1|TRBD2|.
TGTGCCAGCAGCTCCGATAGCGGGGGGTTTTACAATGAGCAGTTCTTC
CASSSDSGGFYNEQFF
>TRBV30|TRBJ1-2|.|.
TGTGCCTGGAGTTCCCCCGGGGGGCTGGTGCGTGGCTACACCTTC
CAWSSPGGLVRGYTF
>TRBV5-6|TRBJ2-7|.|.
TGTGCCAGCAGCCCACAATGGGACTTTTCCTACGAGCAGTACTTC
CASSPQWDFSYEQYF
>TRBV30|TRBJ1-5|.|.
TGTGCCTGGACCTTCGGACATGGGGTGAATCAGCCCCAGCATTTT
CAWTFGHGVNQPQHF
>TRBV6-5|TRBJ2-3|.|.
TGTGCCAGCAGAGGGGGACACTCCACAGATACGCAGTATTTT
CASRGGHSTDTQYF
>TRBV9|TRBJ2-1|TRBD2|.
TGTGCCAGCAGCCCGGGAGGGGAACAGAAAGATCCCGAGCAGTTCTTC
CASSPGGEQKDPEQFF
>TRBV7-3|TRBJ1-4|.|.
TGTGCCAGCAGCTCCCACCCGGGGGAAAAACTGTTTTTT
CASSSHPGEKLFF
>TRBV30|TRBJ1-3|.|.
TGTGCCTGGAGCCTCTCGAACACCATATATTTT
CAWSLSNTIYF
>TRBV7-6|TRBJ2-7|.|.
TGTGCCAGCAGCTTAGGGGGGCTCTCCTACGAGCAGTACTTC
CASSLGGLSYEQYF
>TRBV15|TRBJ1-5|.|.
TGTGCCACCAGCAGAGATCGGGGGATCAGCAATCAGCCCCAGCATTTT
CATSRDRGISNQPQHF
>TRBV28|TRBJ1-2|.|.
TGTGCCAGCAGTTCAGACAGCTATGGCTACACCTTC
CASSSDSYGYTF
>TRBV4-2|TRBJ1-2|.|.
TGTGCCAGCAGCCAAGTTGAAATTGGGAGACCTAACTATGGCTACACCTTC
CASSQVEIGRPNYGYTF
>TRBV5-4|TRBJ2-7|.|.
TGTGCCAGCAGCTTGGCGGGATCACCTAGGCAGTACTTC
CASSLAGSPRQYF
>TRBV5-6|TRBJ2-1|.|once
TGTGCCAGCAGCTCCCCCACACAAACCCCCTACAATGAGCAGTTCTTC
CASSSPTQTPYNEQFF
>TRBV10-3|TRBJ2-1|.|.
TGTGCCACCAGACTAGACACCTACAATGAGCAGTTCTTC
CATRLDTYNEQFF
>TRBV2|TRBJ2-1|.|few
TGTGCCAGCAGAGTGGCAGATTCTTACAATGAGCAGTTCTTC
CASRVADSYNEQFF
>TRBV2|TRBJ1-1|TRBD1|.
TGTGCCAGCAGCGGGGACAGGTTTGAAGCTTTCTTT
CASSGDRFEAFF
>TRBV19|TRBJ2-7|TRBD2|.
TGTGCCAGCAGTAGGACTAGCGGGAGTGGGGACGAGCAGTACTTC
CASSRTSGSGDEQYF